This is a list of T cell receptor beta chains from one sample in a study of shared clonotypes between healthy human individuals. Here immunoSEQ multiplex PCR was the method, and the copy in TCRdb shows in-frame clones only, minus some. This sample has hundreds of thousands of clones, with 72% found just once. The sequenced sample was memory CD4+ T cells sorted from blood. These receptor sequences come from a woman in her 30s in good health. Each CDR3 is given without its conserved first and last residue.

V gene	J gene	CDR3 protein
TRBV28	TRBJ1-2	ASQKEYYGYT
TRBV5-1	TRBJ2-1	ASSVGQGTMRQF
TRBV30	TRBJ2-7	AWRTGSSYEQY
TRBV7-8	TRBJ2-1	ASSLALRQGFYNEQF
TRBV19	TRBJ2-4	ASSTSGGENIQY
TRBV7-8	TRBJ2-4	ASSLVVMGIEVDIQY
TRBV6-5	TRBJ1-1	ASLGVGQGNTEAF
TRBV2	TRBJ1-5	ASSEGHNNQPQH
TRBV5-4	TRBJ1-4	ASSLGGGPGEKLF
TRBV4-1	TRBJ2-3	ASSQDPGQVTDTQY
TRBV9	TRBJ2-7	ASSARGETTYEQY
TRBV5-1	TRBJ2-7	ASSLWDQTYEQY
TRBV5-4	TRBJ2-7	ASSLSHGTYEQY
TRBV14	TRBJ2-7	ASSQDRVGYYEQY
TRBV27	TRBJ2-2	ASIPTGRHSGELF
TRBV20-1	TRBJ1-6	SARGQGPLH
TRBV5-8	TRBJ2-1	ASSPRLRTSGMKNEQF
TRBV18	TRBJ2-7	ASSLPLGEFEQY